This TCR beta chain was identified during a study of shared T cell receptors in the human thymus. Germline values: CDR1 ENHRY, CDR2 SYGVKD. CDR3 size: 14 residues. V gave up 7 bases and J gave up 2 bases, with 12 bases separating them. Clones were sequenced by immunoSEQ multiplex PCR, and TCRdb holds only the in-frame ones, with some missing. The sample yields 640,000 or so clones, more than 70% seen once. This clone was recorded only once. A further study also used this sample, focusing on human thymus T cells. That paper notes: The study used thymus tissue resected during corrective heart surgery. There appeared to be biased usage of V and J genes in thymic and blood repertoires. In unrelated individuals, thymic repertoires overlapped highly, according to related research.

The sequencing input was thymocytes. V and J are TRBV10-3 and TRBJ2-1, with TRBD2 as a possible D gene (6 bases). The sequence was obtained from a boy in the first two years of life with a congenital heart defect. The CDR3 region has the DNA TGTGCCATCACCCGGGGAGGAACCTACAATGAGCAGTTCTTC. Translating gives CAITRGGTYNEQFF.